Each of the 14 T cell receptor beta chains below was sequenced from the same sample in a study of blood T cells in healthy people across ages. Next came a second PCR, run for roughly 6 to 11 cycles, which used a sample-barcoded 5' primer along with a J-beta primer mix. One entry per CDR3 protein results from TCRdb running MiXCR on the 5' RACE reads. This repertoire shows over 550,000 distinct CDR3 sequences, about 28% found once; its top ten account for roughly 14%. Sequenced input: blood. These receptors all come from a woman older than 75 in good health.

V and J are TRBV19 and TRBJ1-2; 7 bases match TRBD1. Germline lookup yields CDR1 LNHDA and CDR2 SQIVND (reference sequence). Trimming removed 9 bases from V and 7 bases from J; junction bases left unmatched: 11. This CDR3 is 13 amino acids long. CDR3 amino acids: CASQPDRVAGYTF. The DNA of the CDR3 is TGTGCCAGCCAGCCCGACAGGGTAGCTGGCTACACCTTC.

This clonotype was counted at least ten times. The gene calls are TRBV6-6 and TRBJ2-7; 7 bases line up with TRBD1. Losses at the gene ends were 6 bases for V and 3 bases for J; bases not matched to a gene: 8. The CDR3 runs 14 residues. Germline CDR1 reads MNHNY; CDR2 reads SVGAGI (reference sequence). DNA for the CDR3: TGTGCCAGCAGATCCGGGACAGTACTCTACGAGCAGTACTTC. It is translated as CASRSGTVLYEQYF.

This clonotype was picked up many times. The rearrangement links TRBV12-3 or TRBV12-4 to TRBJ2-5; D remains unclear. The CDR3 is 13 amino acids. V shed 7 bases and J shed 6 bases, with 15 bases lying between them. The chain's CDR3 is CASKSDRVKTQYF. The DNA for the CDR3 is TGTGCCAGCAAATCCGATCGGGTGAAGACCCAGTACTTC.

This clonotype has at least ten counts. The J gene is TRBJ2-3, the V gene TRBV4-2, with D hard to call. The CDR3 runs 14 residues. Germline V gene data show CDR1 as LGHNA and CDR2 as YNFKEQ. The V and J ends lost 1 base and 0 bases respectively, with 5 bases between them. CDR3 nucleotide sequence: TGTGCCAGCAGCCAAGCTGGGAGCACAGATACGCAGTATTTT. It codes for CASSQAGSTDTQYF.

This clonotype came up a few times. V gene TRBV7-2 combines with J gene TRBJ1-4; the match to TRBD1 covers 7 bases. Germline loops: CDR1 SGHTA, CDR2 FQGNSA. The CDR3 contains 16 residues. V was clipped by 3 bases and J by 8 bases; unmatched bases: 12. The CDR3 loop reads CASSFTPRQGREKLFF. CDR3 sequence (DNA): TGTGCCAGCAGCTTCACACCTAGACAGGGTAGGGAAAAACTGTTTTTT.

There are many counts of this clonotype. The J gene is TRBJ1-2, the V gene TRBV7-2, with 9 bases fitting TRBD1. Germline CDR1 reads SGHTA; CDR2 reads FQGNSA. The V segment lost 5 bases and the J segment 6 bases; nucleotides outside the gene matches: 16. This CDR3 is built from 17 residues. The CDR3 here is CASSPRDRVRRLHGYTF. CDR3 nucleotide sequence: TGTGCCAGCAGCCCCCGGGACAGGGTTCGCCGTCTGCATGGCTACACCTTC.

The chain carries TRBV4-1 and TRBJ1-2, with TRBD1 identical over 7 bases. Germline-derived CDR1 and CDR2 are MGHRA and YSYEKL. V was clipped by 0 bases and J by 5 bases; unmatched bases: 9. The CDR3 consists of 16 residues. The CDR3 nucleotides are TGCGCCAGCAGCCAAGATGACAGGGACGACTTATATGGCTACACCTTC. It specifies CASSQDDRDDLYGYTF.

V usage is TRBV5-6 and J usage is TRBJ1-4; D is possibly TRBD1 (5 bases). V shed 2 bases and J shed 7 bases, with 15 bases lying between them. The CDR3 loop spans 15 amino acids. The V gene's germline CDR1 is SGHDT and CDR2 YYEEEE. CDR3 sequence reads: CASSLFPGQAEKLFF. Here the CDR3 DNA reads TGTGCCAGCAGCTTATTCCCGGGGCAGGCTGAAAAACTGTTTTTT.

The chain couples TRBV6-6 to TRBJ2-2; D possibly uses TRBD1 or TRBD2 (6 bases each). The length of the CDR3 is 16 residues. Germline V CDR1 and CDR2: MNHNY, SVGAGI (reference sequence). V lost 7 bases and J lost 3, with 18 bases in between. CDR3 in amino acids: CASKTWGARDTGELFF. The CDR3 DNA follows: TGTGCCAGCAAAACGTGGGGGGCGCGGGACACCGGGGAGCTGTTTTTT.

This clonotype has a count of ten or more. The chain is built from TRBV11-2 and TRBJ1-4; D ambiguous. Germline V gene data show CDR1 as SGHAT and CDR2 as FQNNGV. V lost 5 bases, J lost 11 bases, and 12 bases lay in between. CDR3 length: 12 amino acids. The CDR3 sequence is CASSTSSGKLFF. CDR3 in DNA: TGTGCCAGCAGCACGAGTAGCGGGAAACTGTTTTTT.

This clonotype was seen many times. The gene calls are TRBV7-2 and TRBJ1-5, with D possibly matching TRBD1 (6 bases). The CDR3 runs to 17 residues. In germline, CDR1 is SGHTA, CDR2 FQGNSA. V lost 5 bases to trimming and J lost 0 bases, with 17 bases between them. CDR3 bases: TGTGCCAGCAGCAACGAAGGGGGGTACTATAGCAATCAGCCCCAGCATTTT. This gives the protein CASSNEGGYYSNQPQHF.

Points on this clonotype: A clone one base away is much larger, so this may be a read error. This sequence joins TRBV6-2 or TRBV6-3 and TRBJ1-2; D unresolved. Germline CDR1 reads MNHEY; CDR2 reads SVGEGT. The CDR3 runs to 13 residues. CDR3: CTSSPDGLRGYTF. The CDR3 nucleotides read TGTACCAGCAGTCCGGACGGGCTAAGAGGCTACACCTTC.

This clonotype was seen more than once but under ten times. CDR3 amino acids: CASRGGPGQAPYEQYF. As DNA, the CDR3 is TGTGCCAGCAGAGGGGGGCCGGGACAGGCGCCCTACGAGCAGTACTTC. The chain links TRBV27 to TRBJ2-7, with 8 bases fitting TRBD1. V lost 6 bases and J lost 2; bases outside the gene matches: 12. The CDR3 sequence is 16 residues long. Germline-derived CDR1 and CDR2 are MNHEY and SMNVEV (reference sequence).

This clonotype was counted at least ten times. This sequence joins TRBV12-3 or TRBV12-4 and TRBJ2-3; 11 positions match TRBD1. V was clipped by 5 bases and J by 0 bases; unmatched bases: 22. The CDR3 covers 22 residues. CDR3 residues: CASSQPPPGQGVSIPSTDTQYF. The CDR3 nucleotides read TGTGCCAGCAGTCAACCTCCGCCGGGACAGGGGGTGTCGATCCCTAGCACAGATACGCAGTATTTT.